This TCR beta chain was obtained from a study of blood T cell repertoires in COVID-19. Study details: Material from acute and convalescent COVID-19 was sourced from the United States, Italy and Spain. Sources were T cells, B-cell-depleted T cells, or PBMCs; the material itself was cDNA or gDNA.

The V and J ends lost 4 bases and 0 bases respectively, with 14 bases between them. CDR3 length equals 17 residues. The germline V gene has CDR1 KGHDR and CDR2 SFDVKD. As processed by the authors: Counts of nucleated cells, estimated from reference gene primer amplification, were obtained. Sequencing was performed with immunoSEQ multiplex PCR; in TCRdb, only in-frame clones are kept and a portion is missing. V and J calls and clone size are given by that table; D and trimming were obtained from the DNA. The sample has under 200,000 clones; around 86% are singletons. This chain joins TRBV24-1 and TRBJ1-4, with D possibly being TRBD1 (6 bases). This receptor was obtained from a man in his 70s who had recovered from COVID-19. The sequenced material came from peripheral blood. The CDR3 reads CATSDSTGLSTNEKLFF. CDR3 in DNA: TGTGCCACCAGTGACTCAACAGGGTTGTCAACTAATGAAAAACTGTTTTTT.